This T cell receptor (beta chain) came from a study of blood T cells in healthy people across ages. In the study overall: Template switching retrieved approximately one barcoded beta molecule for each two T cells. General study points: Getting older went along with TCR beta diversity per million T cells dropping roughly linearly.

This clonotype has more than one count but fewer than ten. The antigen is unknown. Per sample, extraction of total RNA gave at least 5 micrograms in every case. Primed by a sample-barcoded 5' primer and a J-beta primer mix, a second PCR proceeded for about 6 to 11 cycles. The template-switch adaptor was a 5' adaptor with 12 random nucleotides. It tagged each cDNA molecule. TCRdb independently ran MiXCR on the 5' RACE reads; one entry per CDR3 protein. The table lists 550,000 to 750,000 distinct CDR3 sequences, around 21% of them singletons, with about 3.6% in the top ten. Sequenced material: blood. The origin of this receptor is a man between 65 and 85 years old in good health.

CDR3 amino acids: CASSLQRTRTDTQYF. The DNA of the CDR3 is TGTGCCAGCAGCCTCCAGCGGACCCGCACAGATACGCAGTATTTT. The J gene is TRBJ2-3, the V gene TRBV7-9, with TRBD2 as a possible D gene (5 bases). The V end was cut by 5 bases, the J end by 1 base, with 13 bases between. The CDR3 consists of 15 residues. CDR1 SEHNR and CDR2 FQNEAQ come from the germline V gene (reference sequence).